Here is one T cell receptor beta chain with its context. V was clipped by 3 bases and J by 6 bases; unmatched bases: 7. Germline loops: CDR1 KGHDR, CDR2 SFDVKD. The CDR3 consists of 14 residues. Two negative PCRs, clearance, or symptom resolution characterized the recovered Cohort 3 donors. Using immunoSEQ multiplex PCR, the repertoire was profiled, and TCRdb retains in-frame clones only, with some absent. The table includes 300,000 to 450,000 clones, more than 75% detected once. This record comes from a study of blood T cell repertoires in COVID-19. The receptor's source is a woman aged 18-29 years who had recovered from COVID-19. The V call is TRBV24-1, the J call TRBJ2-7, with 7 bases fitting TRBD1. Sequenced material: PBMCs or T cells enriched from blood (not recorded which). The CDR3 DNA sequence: TGTGCCACCAGTGATAACAGGGGCCCACCCGAGCAGTACTTC. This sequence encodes CATSDNRGPPEQYF.